This entry is about one T cell receptor (beta chain). In the source study's methods: Estimates of nucleated cell counts were drawn from the amplification of reference gene primers. Generated by immunoSEQ multiplex PCR, the TCRdb table keeps only in-frame clones and is missing some. That table is the source of V, J and clone size, and D and trimming were worked out from the DNA. The sample yields some 240,000 clones, 80% to 85% seen once. Germline-derived CDR1 and CDR2 are KGHSH and LQKENI. The CDR3 loop spans 15 amino acids. The V and J ends lost 3 bases and 8 bases respectively, with 19 bases between them. The source of the sample is a study of blood T cell repertoires in COVID-19.

The sequence was obtained from a man aged 50 to 60 who had recovered from COVID-19. The rearrangement uses TRBV18 and TRBJ1-2; TRBD1 might be the D (5 bases). Sample: PBMCs or T cells enriched from blood (not recorded which). Here the CDR3 DNA reads TGTGCCAGCTCACCTCTCCAGGGCTTCTCCCAGGGCTACACCTTC. Encoded protein: CASSPLQGFSQGYTF.